This T cell receptor beta chain was found in a study of blood T cell repertoires in COVID-19. Study-wide background: COVID-19 samples, acute and convalescent, were from the United States, Italy and Spain. T cells, B-cell-depleted T cells, or PBMCs supplied cDNA or gDNA.

Per the study methods: For nucleated cells, counts were estimated from reference gene primer amplification. The data were produced by immunoSEQ multiplex PCR, yet TCRdb's version contains in-frame clones alone and is incomplete. The V and J calls and clone size are taken from that table; D and trimming were inferred from the DNA. The table has about 82,000 clones, 65% to 85% seen once. The CDR3 totals 14 residues. The V gene lost 6 bases and the J gene lost 4 bases, with 17 bases spanning the gap. Germline V gives CDR1 SGHRS, CDR2 YFSETQ. The specimen sequenced was peripheral blood. The rearrangement links TRBV5-1 to TRBJ2-7; no clear D. This clonotype originated in a woman in her sixties or seventies with acute or convalescent COVID-19. CDR3: CASTNPTQRYEQYF. The CDR3 bases are TGCGCCAGCACCAACCCTACTCAAAGATACGAGCAGTACTTC.